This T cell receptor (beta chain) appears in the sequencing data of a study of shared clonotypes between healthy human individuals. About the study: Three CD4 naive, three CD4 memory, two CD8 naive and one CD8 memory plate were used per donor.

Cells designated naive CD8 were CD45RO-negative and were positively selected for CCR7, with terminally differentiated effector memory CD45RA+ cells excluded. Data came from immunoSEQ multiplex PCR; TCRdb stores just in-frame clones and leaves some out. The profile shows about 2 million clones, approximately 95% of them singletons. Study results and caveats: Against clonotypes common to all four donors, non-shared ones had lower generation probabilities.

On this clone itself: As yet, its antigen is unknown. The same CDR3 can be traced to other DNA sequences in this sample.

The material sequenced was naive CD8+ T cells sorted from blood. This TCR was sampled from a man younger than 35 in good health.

CDR3 coding DNA: TGTGCCAGCAGCGGGGACAGGGCTAACACTGAAGCTTTCTTT. This codes for CASSGDRANTEAFF. V and J are TRBV6-5 and TRBJ1-1; TRBD1 agrees at 9 bases. Unmatched junction bases numbered 4, after V lost 6 bases and J lost 2 bases. Germline CDR1 is MNHEY and CDR2 is SVGAGI. This CDR3 spans 14 amino acids.